This TCR beta chain was found in a study of T cells of healthy individuals. TCRdb used MiXCR to reprocess the 5' RACE reads, holding one entry per CDR3 protein. The sample contains tens of thousands of distinct CDR3 sequences, approximately 15% of which appear only once. The CDR3 sequence is 12 residues long. Trimming shortened V by 7 bases and J by 2 bases, and 7 bases separated the two germline ends. This chain connects TRBV12-3 or TRBV12-4 to TRBJ2-3; D unresolved. The source is a human donor in good health. CDR3 amino acids: CASTSYTDTQYF. The DNA for the CDR3 is TGTGCCAGCACATCCTACACAGATACGCAGTATTTT.